One sample yielded the 12 T cell receptor beta chains listed below, sequenced in a study of T-cell memory formation after mild COVID-19. TCRdb reprocessed the 5' RACE reads with MiXCR, giving one entry per CDR3 protein. The sample lists about 470,000 distinct CDR3 sequences; about 23% were seen once. Sequenced: PBMCs or a T cell subset sorted from them (not recorded which). Receptors were obtained from an adult woman who had mild COVID-19 (a few samples of this study predate the infection). Cell type and time point are not known.

This clonotype was seen a handful of times. The rearrangement uses TRBV5-1 and TRBJ1-1, with D uncertain. CDR3 length equals 14 residues. With 0 bases removed from V and 3 bases from J, the gap between germline ends came to 9 bases. Per germline, CDR1 SGHRS and CDR2 YFSETQ. DNA of the CDR3: TGCGCCAGCAGCTTGGTAGCCAGGTACACTGAAGCTTTCTTT. Encoded protein: CASSLVARYTEAFF.

This clonotype was counted ten times or more. The chain uses TRBV29-1 and TRBJ2-5; possible D gene TRBD2, 7 bases. V dropped 4 bases and J dropped 2 bases, with 14 bases sitting between them. Germline CDR1 reads SQVTM; CDR2 reads ANQGSEA. The CDR3 extends over 14 amino acids. CDR3 sequence: CSVGLRGGQETQYF. The CDR3 DNA follows: TGCAGCGTTGGTCTAAGGGGGGGACAAGAGACCCAGTACTTC.

This clonotype was detected only a few times. The chain joins TRBV4-1 to TRBJ2-5; no reliable D call. This CDR3 has 13 amino acids. The ends were cut back, 1 base at V and 5 bases at J, with 8 bases in the middle. Germline V gene data show CDR1 as MGHRA and CDR2 as YSYEKL. In DNA form, the CDR3 reads TGCGCCAGCAGCCAAGGTCCTTCTGAGACCCAGTACTTC. Translation: CASSQGPSETQYF.

This clonotype was observed a handful of times. This rearrangement joins TRBV20-1 to TRBJ2-3; D perhaps matches TRBD2 (6 bases). The CDR3 is 14 residues long. Germline-derived CDR1 and CDR2 are DFQATT and SNEGSKA (reference sequence). V lost 5 bases and J 4 bases, leaving 16 bases between the germline ends. This CDR3 is CSARWRGPPDTQYF. The CDR3 DNA reads as TGCAGTGCTCGCTGGCGGGGCCCCCCAGATACGCAGTATTTT.

This clonotype was detected a few times. The J gene is TRBJ2-7, the V gene TRBV3-1, with 7 bases that match TRBD1. CDR1 LGHDT and CDR2 YNNKEL come from the germline V gene (reference sequence). V gave up 2 bases and J gave up 2 bases; unmatched junction bases: 21. The CDR3 is 20 residues long. DNA for the CDR3: TGTGCCAGCAGCCAAAAATACCGGGACAGCCGAATCGAAAGGACCTACGAGCAGTACTTC. It codes for CASSQKYRDSRIERTYEQYF.

The gene calls are TRBV5-1 and TRBJ2-1; possible D gene TRBD1, 6 bases. Germline-derived CDR1 and CDR2 are SGHRS and YFSETQ. CDR3 length equals 13 residues. The V end lost 1 base, the J end lost 5 bases, and 7 bases lay between the germline ends. The CDR3 reads CASSLYRDNEQFF. CDR3 sequence (DNA): TGCGCCAGCAGCTTGTACAGGGACAATGAGCAGTTCTTC.

The chain combines TRBV25-1 with TRBJ2-7; 11 bases are shared with TRBD1. The CDR3 contains 17 residues. J lost 4 bases, V lost 2 bases, and 10 bases had no gene match. From germline, CDR1 is MGHDK and CDR2 SYGVNS. CDR3 loop: CASSESRRGTGGYEQYF. DNA for the CDR3: TGTGCCAGCAGTGAAAGTCGCCGCGGGACAGGGGGTTACGAGCAGTACTTC.

This clonotype was recorded a few times. V gene TRBV5-1 combines with J gene TRBJ2-1; D is perhaps TRBD1 (5 bases). The ends were cut back, 4 bases at V and 7 bases at J, with 18 bases in the middle. Germline V lookup: CDR1 SGHRS, CDR2 YFSETQ. The CDR3 is 15 amino acids. The CDR3 DNA reads TGCGCCAGCAGCCTCGACAGTGCATTACGAAATGAGCAGTTCTTC. This sequence encodes CASSLDSALRNEQFF.

This clonotype was observed a few times. The chain combines TRBV7-2 with TRBJ1-3; D gene ambiguous. Trimming shortened V by 0 bases and J by 4 bases, and 7 bases separated the two germline ends. The CDR3 has 14 residues. CDR1 and CDR2 (germline): SGHTA, FQGNSA. DNA for the CDR3: TGTGCCAGCAGCTTAGCCTCTAGGGGAAACACCATATATTTT. It yields the protein CASSLASRGNTIYF.

This clonotype was counted between two and nine times. The chain has TRBV5-1 and TRBJ2-3, with D possibly TRBD2 on 6 matching bases. Between the trimmed V and J ends, which lost 1 base and 2 bases, there was a span of 14 bases. This CDR3 spans 16 amino acids. Germline values: CDR1 SGHRS, CDR2 YFSETQ. CDR3 in amino acids: CASSLRAGTPTDTQYF. CDR3 bases: TGCGCCAGCAGCTTGAGGGCGGGAACACCCACAGATACGCAGTATTTT.

This clonotype was seen a handful of times. This chain links TRBV7-9 with TRBJ2-7; TRBD1 matches at 9 bases. CDR3 size: 17 residues. In germline, CDR1 is SEHNR, CDR2 FQNEAQ (reference sequence). V gave up 3 bases and J gave up 2 bases; unmatched junction bases: 11. The CDR3 nucleotides read TGTGCCAGCAGCTTGTCTCGCGGGACAGGGAATACCTACGAGCAGTACTTC. Translating gives CASSLSRGTGNTYEQYF.

The sample holds a few counts of this clonotype. V is TRBV7-9 and J is TRBJ1-1; TRBD1 aligns across 7 bases. The junction had 7 bases not matched to a gene; V was cut back by 3 bases and J by 3 bases. The CDR3 is made up of 15 amino acids. Germline CDR1 and CDR2: SEHNR and FQNEAQ (reference sequence). The CDR3 is CASSFWTGSDTEAFF. Written as DNA, the CDR3 is TGTGCCAGCAGCTTCTGGACAGGATCGGACACTGAAGCTTTCTTT. Filled out from reference TRBV7-9 and TRBJ1-1, the complete variable domain reads DTGVSQNPRHKITKRGQNVTFRCDPISEHNRLYWYRQTLGQGPEFLTYFQNEAQLEKSRLLSDRFSAERPKGSFSTLEIQRTEQGDSAMYLCASSFWTGSDTEAFFGQGTRLTVV.